The 3 T cell receptor beta chains presented below share a single source sample, sequenced in a study of blood T cell repertoires in COVID-19. Here immunoSEQ multiplex PCR was the method, and the copy in TCRdb shows in-frame clones only, minus some. There are around 200,000 clones in the sample; more than 85% occur only once, and approximately 0.69% lies in the top ten. Sequenced: peripheral blood. These receptors were collected from a man in his forties or fifties with acute or convalescent COVID-19.

V usage is TRBV19 and J usage is TRBJ2-1; 12 nucleotides line up with TRBD2. In germline, CDR1 is LNHDA, CDR2 SQIVND (reference sequence). V trimming: 0 bases; J trimming: 5 bases; junction bases outside the gene matches: 11. This CDR3 spans 19 amino acids. The CDR3 bases are TGTGCCAGTAGTATAGAATCGCCTAGCGGGGGGGCCAGGGACAATGAGCAGTTCTTC. It specifies CASSIESPSGGARDNEQFF.

CDR3 sequence (DNA): TGTGCCAGCAGCTTAGTAGGAAACACCATATATTTT. Amino acids: CASSLVGNTIYF. V and J are TRBV7-6 and TRBJ1-3, with D hard to call. Trimming removed 1 base at V and 4 bases at J, with 2 bases between. The germline CDR1 and CDR2 sequences are SGHVS and FNYEAQ. The CDR3 is 12 amino acids.

The V and J genes are TRBV28 and TRBJ1-4; D unresolved. The germline V gene encodes CDR1 MDHEN and CDR2 SYDVKM. Between the trimmed V and J ends, which lost 2 bases and 7 bases, there was a span of 11 bases. The CDR3 spans 14 residues. The DNA of the CDR3 is TGTGCCAGCAGTTTAACAGATGCTACTGAAAAACTGTTTTTT. This codes for CASSLTDATEKLFF.